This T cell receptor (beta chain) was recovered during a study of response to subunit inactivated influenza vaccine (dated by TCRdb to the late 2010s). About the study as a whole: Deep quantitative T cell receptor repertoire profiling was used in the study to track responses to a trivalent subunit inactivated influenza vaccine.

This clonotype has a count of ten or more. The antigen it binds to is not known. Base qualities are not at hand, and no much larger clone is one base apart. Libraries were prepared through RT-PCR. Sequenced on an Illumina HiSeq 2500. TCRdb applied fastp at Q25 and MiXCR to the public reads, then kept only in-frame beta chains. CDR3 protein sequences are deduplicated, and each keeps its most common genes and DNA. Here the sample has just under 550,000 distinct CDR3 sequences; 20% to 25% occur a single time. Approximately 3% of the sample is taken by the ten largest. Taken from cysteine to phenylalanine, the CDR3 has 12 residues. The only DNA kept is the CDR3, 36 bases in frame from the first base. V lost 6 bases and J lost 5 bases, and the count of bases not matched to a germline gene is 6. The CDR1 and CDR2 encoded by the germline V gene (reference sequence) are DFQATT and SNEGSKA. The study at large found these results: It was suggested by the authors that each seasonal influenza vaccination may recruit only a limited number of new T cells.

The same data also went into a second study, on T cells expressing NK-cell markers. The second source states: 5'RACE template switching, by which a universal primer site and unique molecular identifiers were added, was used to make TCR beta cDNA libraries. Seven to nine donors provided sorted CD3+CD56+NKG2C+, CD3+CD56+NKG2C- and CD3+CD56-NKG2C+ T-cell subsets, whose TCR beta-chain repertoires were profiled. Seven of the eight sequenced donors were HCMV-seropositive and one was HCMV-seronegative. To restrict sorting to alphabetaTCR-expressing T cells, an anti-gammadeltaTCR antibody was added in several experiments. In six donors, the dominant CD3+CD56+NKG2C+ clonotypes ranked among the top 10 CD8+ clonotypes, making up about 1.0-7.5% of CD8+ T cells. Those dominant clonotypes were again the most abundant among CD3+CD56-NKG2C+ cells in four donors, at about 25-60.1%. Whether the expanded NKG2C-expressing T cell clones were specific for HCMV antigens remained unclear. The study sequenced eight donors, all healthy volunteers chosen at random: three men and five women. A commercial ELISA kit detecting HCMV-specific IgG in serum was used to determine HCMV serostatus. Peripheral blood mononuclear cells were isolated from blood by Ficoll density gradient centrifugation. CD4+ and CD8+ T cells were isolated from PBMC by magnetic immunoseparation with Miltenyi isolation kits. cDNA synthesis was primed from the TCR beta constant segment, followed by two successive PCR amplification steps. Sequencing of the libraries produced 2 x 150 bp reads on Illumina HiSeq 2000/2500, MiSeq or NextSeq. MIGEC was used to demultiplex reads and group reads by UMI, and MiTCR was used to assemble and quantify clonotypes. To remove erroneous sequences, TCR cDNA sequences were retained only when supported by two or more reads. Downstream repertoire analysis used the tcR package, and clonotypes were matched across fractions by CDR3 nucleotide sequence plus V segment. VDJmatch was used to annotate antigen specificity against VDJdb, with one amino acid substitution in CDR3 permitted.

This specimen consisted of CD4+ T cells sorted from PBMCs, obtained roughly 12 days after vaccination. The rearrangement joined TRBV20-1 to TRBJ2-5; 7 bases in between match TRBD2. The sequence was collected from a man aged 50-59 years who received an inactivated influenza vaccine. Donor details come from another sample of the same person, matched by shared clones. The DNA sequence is TGCAGTGCCGAAGACGGGGGGGAGACCCAGTACTTC. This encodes CSAEDGGETQYF.